The entry below describes one T cell receptor beta chain. Per the study methods: It was from reference gene primer amplification that nucleated cell counts were estimated. Here immunoSEQ multiplex PCR was the method, and the copy in TCRdb shows in-frame clones only, minus some. Clone size and the V and J calls come from that table; the DNA yielded D and trimming. The sample carries 100,000 to 120,000 clones, approximately 70% recorded once. The sample comes from a study of blood T cell repertoires in COVID-19. Study details: Donors in the United States, Italy and Spain gave samples during acute or convalescent COVID-19. PBMCs, B-cell-depleted T cells, or T cells provided the cDNA or gDNA that made up the material.

CDR1 and CDR2 (germline): SGHRS, YFSETQ. CDR3 length: 13 amino acids. The V segment lost 4 bases and the J segment 3 bases; nucleotides outside the gene matches: 0. This TCR derives from an older woman with acute or convalescent COVID-19. The sample taken for sequencing was peripheral blood. The chain is built from TRBV5-1 and TRBJ1-4, with 7 bases lining up with TRBD1. CDR3 bases: TGCGCCAGCAGCGGGACAGCTAATGAAAAACTGTTTTTT. This translates into CASSGTANEKLFF.